A single T cell receptor beta chain is shown here with its context. Its antigen is currently unknown. V shed 2 bases and J shed 4 bases, with 12 bases lying between them. The CDR3 is made up of 14 amino acids. Germline loops: CDR1 SGHKS, CDR2 YYEKEE (reference sequence). The primer mix had 60 Vbeta and 13 Jbeta primers. Sequencing used immunoSEQ multiplex PCR; TCRdb keeps in-frame clones, though not all of them. This sample's clone table lists approximately 72,000 clones. This sample is drawn from a study of cytomegalovirus exposure and HLA in healthy donors. In the study overall: Of the donors genotyped, a few hundred in all, about 80% fell in the Caucasian-associated ancestry cluster.

Whole-study findings and limits: HLA-A and HLA-B allele assignments for most subjects were reportedly predicted accurately using TCR beta sequences. Researchers reported that a few CMV-associated chains were confirmed in vitro as CMV antigen-specific.

The genes are TRBV5-5 and TRBJ1-1; possibly TRBD1 for D (5 bases). This TCR was recovered from a man aged 35 to 55 in good health and CMV-seronegative. Material for sequencing was PBMCs. The CDR3 DNA sequence: TGTGCCAGCAGCTTTCGGCAGGGTGGCACTGAAGCTTTCTTT. Protein: CASSFRQGGTEAFF.